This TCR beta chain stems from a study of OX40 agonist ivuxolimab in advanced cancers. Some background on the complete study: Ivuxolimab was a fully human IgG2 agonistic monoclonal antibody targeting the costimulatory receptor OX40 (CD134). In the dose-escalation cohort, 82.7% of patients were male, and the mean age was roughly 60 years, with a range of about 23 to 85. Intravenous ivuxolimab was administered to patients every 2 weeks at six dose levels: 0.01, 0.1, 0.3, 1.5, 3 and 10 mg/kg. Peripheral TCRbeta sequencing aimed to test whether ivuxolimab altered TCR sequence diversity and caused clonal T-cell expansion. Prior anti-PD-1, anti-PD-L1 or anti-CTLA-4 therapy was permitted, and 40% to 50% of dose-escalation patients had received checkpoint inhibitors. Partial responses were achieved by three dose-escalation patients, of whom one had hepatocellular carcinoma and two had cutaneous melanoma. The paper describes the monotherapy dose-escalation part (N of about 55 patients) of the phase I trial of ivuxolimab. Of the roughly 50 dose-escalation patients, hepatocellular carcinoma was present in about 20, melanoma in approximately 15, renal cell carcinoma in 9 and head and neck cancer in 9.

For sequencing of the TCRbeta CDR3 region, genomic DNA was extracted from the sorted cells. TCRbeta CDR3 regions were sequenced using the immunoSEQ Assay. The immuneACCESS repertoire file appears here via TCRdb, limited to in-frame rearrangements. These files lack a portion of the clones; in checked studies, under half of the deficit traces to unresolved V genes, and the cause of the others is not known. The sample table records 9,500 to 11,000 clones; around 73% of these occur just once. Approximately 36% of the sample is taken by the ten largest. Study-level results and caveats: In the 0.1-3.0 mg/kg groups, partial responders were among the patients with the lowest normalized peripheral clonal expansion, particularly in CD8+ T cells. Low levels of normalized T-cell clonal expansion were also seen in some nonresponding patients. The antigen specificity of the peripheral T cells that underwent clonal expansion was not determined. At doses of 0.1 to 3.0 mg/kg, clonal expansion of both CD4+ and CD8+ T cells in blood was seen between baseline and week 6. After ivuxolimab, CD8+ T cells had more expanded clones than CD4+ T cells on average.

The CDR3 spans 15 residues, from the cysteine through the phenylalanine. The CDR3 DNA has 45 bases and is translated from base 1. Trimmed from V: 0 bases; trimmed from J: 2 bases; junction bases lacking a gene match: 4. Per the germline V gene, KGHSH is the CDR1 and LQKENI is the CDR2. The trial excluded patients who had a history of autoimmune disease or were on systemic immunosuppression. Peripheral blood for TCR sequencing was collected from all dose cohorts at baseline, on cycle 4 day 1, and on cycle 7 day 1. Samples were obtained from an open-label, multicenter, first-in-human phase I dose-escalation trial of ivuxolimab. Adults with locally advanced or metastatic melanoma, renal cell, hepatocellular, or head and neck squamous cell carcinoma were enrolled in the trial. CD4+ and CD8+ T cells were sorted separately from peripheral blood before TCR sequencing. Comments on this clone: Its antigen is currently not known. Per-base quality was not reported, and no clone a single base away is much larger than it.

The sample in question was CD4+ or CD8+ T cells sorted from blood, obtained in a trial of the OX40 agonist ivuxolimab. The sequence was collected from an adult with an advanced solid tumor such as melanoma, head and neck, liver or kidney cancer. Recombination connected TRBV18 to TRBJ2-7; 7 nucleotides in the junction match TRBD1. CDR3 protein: CASSPPRDSPYEQYF. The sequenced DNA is TGTGCCAGCTCACCACCCCGGGACAGCCCCTACGAGCAGTACTTC.